These T cell receptor beta chains were read from a single sample in a study of cytomegalovirus exposure and HLA in healthy donors. Sequenced by immunoSEQ multiplex PCR; TCRdb stores in-frame clones only, minus some. The table shows some 150,000 clones, with approximately 81% occurring only once. Source material: PBMCs. The receptors were gathered from a woman in her 40s in good health and CMV-seropositive. Each CDR3 is given without its conserved first and last residue. Fields, in order: D gene, V gene, CDR3 protein. D genes are given only for firm matches.

>-|TRBV28
ASSFDSTYEQY
>-|TRBV2
ASSKGSTNNQPQH
>-|TRBV19
ASSRRLAYEQY
>TRBD1|TRBV28
ASRLTGFYQPQH
>-|TRBV4-2
ASSQALGGLYGYT
>TRBD1|TRBV5-4
ASSLMAGGSQY
>-|TRBV10-3
AISESVNEQF
>-|TRBV7-3
ASSLSRDPFREQF
>TRBD1|TRBV30
AWSLTGGQKPQH
>TRBD1|TRBV5-1
ASSLATGPGNYGYT
>TRBD2|TRBV19
ASSNIAGGSYNEQF
>TRBD1|TRBV28
ASGTRDRSHEQY
>-|TRBV25-1
ASSQQLAETQY
>TRBD1|TRBV14
ASSSRVWDSYEQY
>-|TRBV2
ASSVVTPSEGYT
>-|TRBV30
AWSDDRSSYEQY
>TRBD1|TRBV10-3
AITGQELGYGYT
>TRBD1|TRBV30
AWRPRDRSSYEQY
>-|TRBV5-4
ASATPGGTEAF
>TRBD2|TRBV28
ASSLKPSGSYEQY
>TRBD2|TRBV7-9
ASSLSGSSYNEQF
>TRBD1|TRBV7-9
ASTPGQYNEQF
>TRBD2|TRBV19
ASQTSGPSTDTQY
>-|TRBV18
ASSPRDYSNQPQH
>-|TRBV30
AWRRQGERTEAF
>TRBD1|TRBV9
ASSTAGTGGSEAF
>TRBD1|TRBV27
ASRGGQLSSGNTIY
>TRBD1|TRBV19
ASSNAGGYYGYT
>TRBD1|TRBV5-1
ASSLGGTGSYEQY
>TRBD1|TRBV9
ASSVDARGRSPLH
>TRBD1|TRBV19
ASSKRQGVTGELF
>-|TRBV4-1
ASSQDPGTDTQY
>-|TRBV5-1
ASRLGGTNEQF
>-|TRBV7-2
ASSTAEEQF
>TRBD2|TRBV6-4
ASPTMRGGRDTQY
>-|TRBV27
ASSLTADTEAF
>-|TRBV7-9
ASSSGGVMSSYNEQF
>-|TRBV28
ASSGREQY
>-|TRBV5-5
ASSQDSNYGYT
>-|TRBV5-5
ASSLPEWATLYEQY
>-|TRBV5-5
ASSFTGSQTEAF
>TRBD2|TRBV11-3
ASSLVSGGSTDTQY
>-|TRBV9
ASSVDGSTEAF
>-|TRBV11-2
ASSLTGIEAF
>TRBD1|TRBV4-1
ASSQEDRTGDEQY